The following is a TCR beta chain sequence with its context. This receptor's antigen is unknown. Per-nucleotide qualities are absent, and no much larger clonotype sits a single base away. This record comes from a study of cytomegalovirus exposure and HLA in healthy donors (dated by TCRdb to 2016 to 2017). Study-level background: The roughly 670 repertoires of the first cohort and the approximately 110 validation repertoires were produced on the same platform, according to a later analysis. The study was designed to test whether signatures of past pathogen exposure could be identified by cataloging public T cell receptors. In addition to the first cohort of 666 subjects, a separate validation cohort of some 120 different subjects was used. High-throughput TCR immunosequencing, statistical association of individual TCRs with disease status, and machine learning were combined to predict cytomegalovirus infection status. Overall study outcomes, separate from this receptor: Of the cluster scores, approximately 95% were above 0 in a later analysis, which found that TCRs clustered in the first cohort also tended to co-occur in the 120 or so validation repertoires. Most TCR sequences were seen in very few donors, while some public TCRs were found in many individuals. The classifier was reported to diagnose cytomegalovirus status with high specificity and sensitivity in both the original cohort and the validation cohort. A later analysis lacked HLA typing for the validation cohort, so it scored co-occurrence in that cohort across all 110 or so repertoires. A few of the identified cytomegalovirus-associated TCR beta chains were confirmed in vitro to be specific for cytomegalovirus antigens. According to the authors, the approach could potentially be generalized to other disease states and immunological phenotypes. The study listed 170 or so TCR beta chains as associated with cytomegalovirus.

Receptor libraries were prepared by the immunoSEQ multiplex PCR assay. As for the authors' bioinformatics: To diagnose cytomegalovirus status from the catalog of TCR beta chain sequences, a statistical classification framework was built. The table was pulled from immuneACCESS by TCRdb, which kept in-frame rearrangements only. Such tables lose some clones; where checked, under half of the loss comes from unresolved V genes, and the rest has no known cause. V, J and clone size were drawn from that table, and D and trimming were deduced from the DNA. The sample has approximately 260,000 clones on record, about 86% of them singletons. 1% to 1.5% of the sample is held by the ten biggest clonotypes. The germline V gene specifies SQVTM as CDR1 and ANQGSEA as CDR2. Including the terminal cysteine and phenylalanine, the CDR3 comprises 10 residues. Of all the DNA, just the CDR3 is kept, 30 bases in frame from base 1. The germline ends are 5 bases apart after V is trimmed by 6 bases and J by 3 bases.

Donors formed part of the validation cohort, which comprised about 130 subjects and was distinct from the first cohort of several hundred subjects. Sequenced: PBMCs. The chain uses TRBV29-1 and TRBJ1-2, with the D segment identity uncertain. The TCR originated in a woman aged 25 to 39 in good health and CMV-seropositive. The nucleotides are TGCAGCGTGGCAGACTATGGCTACACCTTC. Its protein is CSVADYGYTF.